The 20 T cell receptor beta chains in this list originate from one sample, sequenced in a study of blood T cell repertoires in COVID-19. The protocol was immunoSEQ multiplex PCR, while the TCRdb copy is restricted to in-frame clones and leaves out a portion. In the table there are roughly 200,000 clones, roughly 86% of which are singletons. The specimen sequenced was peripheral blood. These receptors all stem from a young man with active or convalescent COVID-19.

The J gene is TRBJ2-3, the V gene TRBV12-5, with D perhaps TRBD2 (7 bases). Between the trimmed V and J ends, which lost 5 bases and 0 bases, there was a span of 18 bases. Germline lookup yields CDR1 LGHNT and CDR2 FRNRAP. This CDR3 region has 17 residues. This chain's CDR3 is CASGPLRRGGSTDTQYF. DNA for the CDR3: TGTGCTAGTGGTCCCCTCAGGAGGGGGGGTAGCACAGATACGCAGTATTTT.

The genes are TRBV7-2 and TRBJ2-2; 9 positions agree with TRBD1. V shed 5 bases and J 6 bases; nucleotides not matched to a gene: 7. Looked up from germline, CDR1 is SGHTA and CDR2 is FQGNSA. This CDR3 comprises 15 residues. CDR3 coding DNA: TGTGCCAGCAGCATCCAACAGGGGGCCGCCGGGGAGCTGTTTTTT. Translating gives CASSIQQGAAGELFF.

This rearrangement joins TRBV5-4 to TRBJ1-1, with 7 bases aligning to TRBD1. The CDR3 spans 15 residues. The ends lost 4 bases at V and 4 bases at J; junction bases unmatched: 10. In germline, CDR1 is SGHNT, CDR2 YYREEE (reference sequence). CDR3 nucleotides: TGTGCCAGCAGCGGAATCGACAGGGTACCCACTGAAGCTTTCTTT. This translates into CASSGIDRVPTEAFF.

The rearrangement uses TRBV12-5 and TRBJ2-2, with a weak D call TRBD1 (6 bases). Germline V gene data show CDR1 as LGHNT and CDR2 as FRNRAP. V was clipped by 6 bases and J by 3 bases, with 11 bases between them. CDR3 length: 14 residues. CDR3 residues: CASGPGQYTGELFF. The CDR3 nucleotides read TGTGCTAGTGGCCCCGGACAGTACACCGGGGAGCTGTTTTTT. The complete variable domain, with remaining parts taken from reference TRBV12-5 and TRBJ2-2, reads DARVTQTPRHKVTEMGQEVTMRCQPILGHNTVFWYRQTMMQGLELLAYFRNRAPLDDSGMPKDRFSAEMPDATLATLKIQPSEPRDSAVYFCASGPGQYTGELFFGEGSRLTVL.

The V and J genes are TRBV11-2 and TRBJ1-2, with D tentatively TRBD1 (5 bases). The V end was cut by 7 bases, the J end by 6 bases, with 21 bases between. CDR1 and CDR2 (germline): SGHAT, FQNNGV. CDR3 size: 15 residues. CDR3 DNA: TGTGCCAGCATCCCCTTCGGAGGGTCGGGGCATGGCTACACCTTC. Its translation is CASIPFGGSGHGYTF.

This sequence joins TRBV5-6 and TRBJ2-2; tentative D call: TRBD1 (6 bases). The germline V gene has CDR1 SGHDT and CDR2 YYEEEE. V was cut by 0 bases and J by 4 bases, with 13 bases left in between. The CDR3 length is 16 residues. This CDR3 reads CASSLAGDGGTGELFF. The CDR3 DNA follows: TGTGCCAGCAGCTTGGCAGGGGATGGCGGCACCGGGGAGCTGTTTTTT.

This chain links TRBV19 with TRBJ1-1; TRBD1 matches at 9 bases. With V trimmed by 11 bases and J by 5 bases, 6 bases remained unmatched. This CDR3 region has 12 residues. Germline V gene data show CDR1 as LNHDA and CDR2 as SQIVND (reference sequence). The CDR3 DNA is TGTGCCGTGACAGGGGGGCGGACTGAAGCTTTCTTT. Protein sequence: CAVTGGRTEAFF.

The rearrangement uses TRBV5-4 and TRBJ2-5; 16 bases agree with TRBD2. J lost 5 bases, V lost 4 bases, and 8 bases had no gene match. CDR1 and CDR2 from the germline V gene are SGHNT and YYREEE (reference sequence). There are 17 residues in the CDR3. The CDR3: CASSGGTSGRARETQYF. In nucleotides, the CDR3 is TGTGCCAGCAGCGGGGGGACTAGCGGGAGGGCCCGGGAGACCCAGTACTTC.

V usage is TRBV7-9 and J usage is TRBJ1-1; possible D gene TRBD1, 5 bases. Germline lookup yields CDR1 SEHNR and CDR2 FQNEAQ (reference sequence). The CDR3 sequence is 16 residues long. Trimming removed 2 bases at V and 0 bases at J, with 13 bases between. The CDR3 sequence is CASSLTIGAMNTEAFF. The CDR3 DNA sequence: TGTGCCAGCAGCTTAACTATAGGGGCGATGAACACTGAAGCTTTCTTT.

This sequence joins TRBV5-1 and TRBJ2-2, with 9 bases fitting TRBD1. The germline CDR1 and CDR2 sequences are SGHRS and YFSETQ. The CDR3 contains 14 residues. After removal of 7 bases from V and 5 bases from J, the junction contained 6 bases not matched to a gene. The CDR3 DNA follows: TGCGCCAGCGGGGGACAGGGTTTTACCGGGGAGCTGTTTTTT. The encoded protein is CASGGQGFTGELFF. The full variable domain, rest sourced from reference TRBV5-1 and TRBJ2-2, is KAGVTQTPRYLIKTRGQQVTLSCSPISGHRSVSWYQQTPGQGLQFLFEYFSETQRNKGNFPGRFSGRQFSNSRSEMNVSTLELGDSALYLCASGGQGFTGELFFGEGSRLTVL.

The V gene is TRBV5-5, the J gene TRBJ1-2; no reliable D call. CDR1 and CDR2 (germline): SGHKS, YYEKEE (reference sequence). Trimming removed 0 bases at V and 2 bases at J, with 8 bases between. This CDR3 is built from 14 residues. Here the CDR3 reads CASSLGQKNYGYTF. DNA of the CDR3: TGTGCCAGCAGCTTGGGCCAGAAAAACTATGGCTACACCTTC.

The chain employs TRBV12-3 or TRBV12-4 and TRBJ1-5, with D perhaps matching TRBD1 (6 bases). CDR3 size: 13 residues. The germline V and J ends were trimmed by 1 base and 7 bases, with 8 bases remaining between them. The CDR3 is CASSLEGGQPQHF. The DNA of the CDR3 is TGTGCCAGCAGTTTAGAGGGGGGGCAGCCCCAGCATTTT.

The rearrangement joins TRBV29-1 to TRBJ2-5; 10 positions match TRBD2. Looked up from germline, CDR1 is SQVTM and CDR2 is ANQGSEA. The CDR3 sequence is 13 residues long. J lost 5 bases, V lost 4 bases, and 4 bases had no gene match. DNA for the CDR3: TGCAGCGTTGCCGGGACTAGCGAGGAGACCCAGTACTTC. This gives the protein CSVAGTSEETQYF.

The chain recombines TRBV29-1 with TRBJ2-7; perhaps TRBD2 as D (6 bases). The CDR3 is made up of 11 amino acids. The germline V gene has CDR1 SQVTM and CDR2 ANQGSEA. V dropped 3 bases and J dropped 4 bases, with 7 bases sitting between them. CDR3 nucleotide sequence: TGCAGCGTTGAGCGGGGATACGAGCAGTACTTC. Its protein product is CSVERGYEQYF.

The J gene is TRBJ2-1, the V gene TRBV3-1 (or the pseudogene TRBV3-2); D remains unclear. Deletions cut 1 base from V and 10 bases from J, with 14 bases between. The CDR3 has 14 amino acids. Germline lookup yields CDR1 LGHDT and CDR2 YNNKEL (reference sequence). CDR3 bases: TGTGCCAGCAGCCAAGCGTGGGCAGTTGGAGAGCAGTTCTTC. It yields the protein CASSQAWAVGEQFF.

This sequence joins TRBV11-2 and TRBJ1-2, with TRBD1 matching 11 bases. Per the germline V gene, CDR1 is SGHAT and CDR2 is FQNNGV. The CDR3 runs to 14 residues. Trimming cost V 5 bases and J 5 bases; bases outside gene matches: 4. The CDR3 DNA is TGTGCCAGCAGCCGCGGGACAGGGGGATATGGCTACACCTTC. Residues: CASSRGTGGYGYTF.

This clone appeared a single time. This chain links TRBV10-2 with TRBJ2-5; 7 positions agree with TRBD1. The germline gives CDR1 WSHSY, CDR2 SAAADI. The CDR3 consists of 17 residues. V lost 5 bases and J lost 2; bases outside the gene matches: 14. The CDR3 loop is CASSLNPAGTAQETQYF. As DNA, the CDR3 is TGCGCCAGCAGTCTCAACCCTGCCGGGACAGCACAAGAGACCCAGTACTTC.

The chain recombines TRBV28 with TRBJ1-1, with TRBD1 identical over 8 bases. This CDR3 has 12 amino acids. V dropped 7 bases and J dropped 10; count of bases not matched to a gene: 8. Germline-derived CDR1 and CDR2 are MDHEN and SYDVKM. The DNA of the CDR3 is TGTGCCAGCACCCCAAACAGGGGGAGAGCTTTCTTT. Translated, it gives CASTPNRGRAFF. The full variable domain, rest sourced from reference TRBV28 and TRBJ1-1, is DVKVTQSSRYLVKRTGEKVFLECVQDMDHENMFWYRQDPGLGLRLIYFSYDVKMKEKGDIPEGYSVSREKKERFSLILESASTNQTSMYLCASTPNRGRAFFGQGTRLTVV.

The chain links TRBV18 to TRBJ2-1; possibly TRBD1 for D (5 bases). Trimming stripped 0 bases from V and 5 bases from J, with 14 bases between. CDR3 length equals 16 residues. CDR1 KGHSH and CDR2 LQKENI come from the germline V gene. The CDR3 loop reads CASSPPNQLGHNEQFF. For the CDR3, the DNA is TGTGCCAGCTCACCACCTAACCAGTTGGGGCACAATGAGCAGTTCTTC.

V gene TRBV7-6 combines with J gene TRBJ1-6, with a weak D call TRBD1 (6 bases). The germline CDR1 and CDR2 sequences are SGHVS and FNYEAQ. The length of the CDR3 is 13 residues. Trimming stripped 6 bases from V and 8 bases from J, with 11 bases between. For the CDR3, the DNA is TGTGCCAGCAGGGTGGGGGCTTATTCACCCCTCCACTTT. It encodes CASRVGAYSPLHF.